The 14 T cell receptor beta chains reported below all come from one sample, sequenced in a study of T cells in Graves' hyperthyroidism and ophthalmopathy. RNA transcripts yielded amplified TCR beta CDR3 regions. HTBI primers were employed in a first-round RT-PCR of the TCR CDR3. Each CDR3 protein gets one entry after TCRdb re-called the multiplex PCR reads with MiXCR. The table lists hundreds of thousands of distinct CDR3 sequences, roughly 50% of them singletons. Sequencing was done on a sample of peripheral blood or thyroid tissue (not recorded which). The source of these receptors is a woman aged 18-29 years with Graves' hyperthyroidism.

The chain links TRBV10-3 to TRBJ1-4, with D possibly being TRBD1 (5 bases). Between the trimmed V and J ends, which lost 3 bases and 6 bases, there was a span of 17 bases. CDR3 length: 16 residues. The germline CDR1 and CDR2 sequences are ENHRY and SYGVKD. The CDR3 region has the DNA TGTGCCATCAGTGACTATAGCGGGAGAGGGGATGAAAAACTGTTTTTT. This encodes CAISDYSGRGDEKLFF.

This clonotype was seen a handful of times. The gene calls are TRBV29-1 and TRBJ1-1; no firm D call. This CDR3 has 13 amino acids. Trimming left V 0 bases short and J 1 base short, with 6 bases between. From germline, CDR1 is SQVTM and CDR2 ANQGSEA. The CDR3 loop is CSVEDVENTEAFF. Here the CDR3 DNA reads TGCAGCGTTGAAGATGTCGAGAACACTGAAGCTTTCTTT.

The V gene is TRBV15, the J gene TRBJ1-5; D may be TRBD1 (5 bases). V was clipped by 5 bases and J by 4 bases, with 15 bases between them. Germline loops: CDR1 LNHNV, CDR2 YYDKDF (reference sequence). The CDR3 runs 15 residues. The CDR3 reads CATSPRSGKNQPQHF. DNA for the CDR3: TGTGCCACCAGCCCGAGGTCAGGGAAAAATCAGCCCCAGCATTTT.

As regards this clonotype: A read error may produce the germline difference seen at one junction end. The chain links TRBV7-9 to TRBJ2-2, with D possibly TRBD2 on 6 matching bases. Germline loops: CDR1 SEHNR, CDR2 FQNEAQ (reference sequence). This CDR3 spans 12 amino acids. In nucleotides, the CDR3 is TGTGCCAGCAGCTTAGAATTCGGGGGGCTGTTTTTT. Translation: CASSLEFGGLFF. Combining the CDR3 with reference TRBV7-9 and TRBJ2-2 gives the whole variable domain DTGVSQNPRHKITKRGQNVTFRCDPISEHNRLYWYRQTLGQGPEFLTYFQNEAQLEKSRLLSDRFSAERPKGSFSTLEIQRTEQGDSAMYLCASSLEFGGLFFGEGSRLTVL.

Concerning this clonotype itself: Compared with germline, one end of the junction differs, possibly owing to a read error. CDR3 sequence reads: CASSLQPGGAVGYTF. The CDR3 coding sequence is TGTGCCAGCAGCTTGCAGCCAGGGGGCGCGGTAGGCTACACCTTC. The J gene is TRBJ1-2, the V gene TRBV5-1; 8 positions agree with TRBD1. The CDR3 is 15 residues long. The germline V gene has CDR1 SGHRS and CDR2 YFSETQ.

At least ten counts were recorded for this clonotype. J is TRBJ1-6 and V is TRBV5-1; the D is unclear. V was trimmed by 1 base and J by 7 bases, leaving 6 bases between them. This CDR3 is 13 amino acids long. The germline CDR1 and CDR2 sequences are SGHRS and YFSETQ. The CDR3 sequence is CASSLKVNSPLHF. CDR3 bases: TGCGCCAGCAGCTTGAAAGTCAATTCACCCCTCCACTTT.

The chain combines TRBV24-1 with TRBJ1-5, with 8 bases aligning to TRBD1. After removal of 2 bases from V and 6 bases from J, the junction contained 5 bases not matched to a gene. The CDR3 length is 15 residues. Germline V gene lookup returns CDR1 KGHDR and CDR2 SFDVKD. CDR3 loop: CATSDSQGARQPQHF. In nucleotides, the CDR3 is TGTGCCACCAGTGATTCCCAGGGGGCGCGTCAGCCCCAGCATTTT.

This chain links TRBV2 with TRBJ1-4, with 8 bases lining up with TRBD1. The germline V gene has CDR1 SNHLY and CDR2 FYNNEI. This CDR3 region has 13 residues. Losses at the gene ends were 3 bases for V and 10 bases for J; bases not matched to a gene: 4. The CDR3 DNA reads TGTGCCAGCAGTGAGACAGGGGAGGGAAAACTGTTTTTT. Translated, it gives CASSETGEGKLFF.

In its sample, this clonotype was seen many times. The chain is built from TRBV10-3 and TRBJ1-4; D ambiguous. The V and J ends lost 11 bases and 5 bases respectively, with 9 bases between them. CDR1 ENHRY and CDR2 SYGVKD come from the germline V gene. The CDR3 spans 11 residues. The CDR3, as DNA: TGTGCCTCGACTGACAATGAAAAACTGTTTTTT. Translation gives CASTDNEKLFF.

There are many counts of this clonotype. CDR3 loop: CASRGTDTNYGYTF. The CDR3 DNA sequence: TGTGCCAGCAGGGGGACAGATACTAACTATGGCTACACCTTC. This rearrangement joins TRBV12-3 or TRBV12-4 to TRBJ1-2; 7 nucleotides align to TRBD1. The CDR3 totals 14 residues. V was clipped by 6 bases and J by 0 bases; unmatched bases: 4.

This clonotype was seen more than once but under ten times. This chain joins TRBV6-6 and TRBJ1-1, with 9 bases aligning to TRBD1. Germline values: CDR1 MNHNY, CDR2 SVGAGI (reference sequence). V lost 7 bases and J lost 12; bases outside the gene matches: 6. This CDR3 contains 11 residues. Written as DNA, the CDR3 is TGTGCCAGCACCCAGGACAGGGGTCCTTTCTTT. Residues: CASTQDRGPFF.

This clonotype showed up many times. The chain couples TRBV2 to TRBJ1-5; D ambiguous. Germline V CDR1 and CDR2: SNHLY, FYNNEI. This CDR3 contains 13 residues. The V gene lost 8 bases and the J gene lost 3 bases, with 11 bases spanning the gap. The DNA for the CDR3 is TGTGCCAGCCGAGTAGGGCCCAATCAGCCCCAGCATTTT. Translated, it gives CASRVGPNQPQHF.

The chain combines TRBV15 with TRBJ1-6; 9 bases align to TRBD1. The germline CDR1 and CDR2 sequences are LNHNV and YYDKDF (reference sequence). The CDR3 contains 16 residues. The V and J ends lost 1 base and 7 bases, in that order; junction bases with no gene match: 5. CDR3 in amino acids: CATSRGTGVLNSPLHF. CDR3 nucleotide sequence: TGTGCCACCAGCAGAGGGACAGGGGTATTGAATTCACCCCTCCACTTT.

V and J are TRBV20-1 and TRBJ2-7; 10 nucleotides align to TRBD1. The CDR3 sequence is 15 residues long. Per germline, CDR1 DFQATT and CDR2 SNEGSKA (reference sequence). V shed 6 bases and J 4 bases; nucleotides not matched to a gene: 12. The CDR3, as DNA: TGCAGTGCCACCGGGGGGGGGACAGGGGCTTACGAGCAGTACTTC. This translates into CSATGGGTGAYEQYF.